This is a list of T cell receptor beta chains from one sample in a study of blood T cell repertoires in COVID-19. Some clones are missing from TCRdb's copy, which holds only in-frame ones; the method was immunoSEQ multiplex PCR. The table shows 250,000 or so clones, with roughly 90% occurring only once. The source material was peripheral blood. These receptors all come from a woman in her sixties with COVID-19, enrolled during active disease. Each CDR3 is given with its conserved first and last residue. Fields, in order: J gene, D gene, clone size, V gene, CDR3 protein, CDR3 DNA. A D gene is named only where the DNA matches it firmly. Some rows mark clone size as missing; the rest say once, few, many or name a class of expanded clone.

TRBJ2-2,.,.,TRBV14,CASSQVADTGELFF,TGTGCCAGCAGCCAAGTAGCTGACACCGGGGAGCTGTTTTTT
TRBJ2-2,.,.,TRBV21-1,CASSPLNTGELFF,TGTGCCAGCAGCCCACTGAACACCGGGGAGCTGTTTTTT
TRBJ1-2,.,.,TRBV5-6,CASSLPGHPCTF,TGTGCCAGCAGCCTTCCGGGACACCCGTGCACCTTC
TRBJ1-2,TRBD1,.,TRBV18,CASSRLTSGTGDGYGYTF,TGTGCCAGCTCACGGCTTACTAGCGGGACAGGTGATGGCTATGGCTACACCTTC
TRBJ1-2,.,.,TRBV19,CASTEILWGGTYGYTF,TGTGCCAGTACTGAAATCTTATGGGGGGGAACATATGGCTACACCTTC
TRBJ1-5,TRBD1,.,TRBV7-8,CASSLSDRANQPQHF,TGTGCCAGCAGCTTATCCGACAGGGCTAATCAGCCCCAGCATTTT
TRBJ1-3,.,.,TRBV30,CAWTVLGNTIYF,TGTGCCTGGACAGTCCTGGGAAACACCATATATTTT
TRBJ1-1,.,once,TRBV6-6,CASSPPGGTEAFF,TGTGCCAGCAGTCCCCCGGGGGGCACTGAAGCTTTCTTT
TRBJ2-7,.,.,TRBV6-5,CASSYSPGATYEQYF,TGTGCCAGCAGTTACTCTCCAGGGGCCACCTACGAGCAGTACTTC
TRBJ2-7,TRBD2,.,TRBV14,CASSQNSGGTIYEQYF,TGTGCCAGCAGCCAGAATAGCGGGGGGACGATCTACGAGCAGTACTTC
TRBJ1-5,.,.,TRBV4-2,CASSQDHGGNQPQHF,TGTGCCAGCAGCCAAGATCACGGGGGCAATCAGCCCCAGCATTTT
TRBJ1-2,.,.,TRBV9,CASSPAVRAAGGYTF,TGTGCCAGCAGCCCCGCAGTCCGGGCCGCAGGGGGCTACACCTTC
TRBJ1-6,.,.,TRBV5-4,CASSAAGSNSPLHF,TGTGCCAGCAGCGCGGCGGGTTCTAATTCACCCCTCCACTTT
TRBJ2-5,TRBD1,.,TRBV18,CASSPRTGPMQETQYF,TGTGCCAGCTCACCGCGGACAGGACCTATGCAAGAGACCCAGTACTTC
TRBJ1-5,TRBD1,once,TRBV7-2,CASSPNRGSNQPQHF,TGTGCCAGCAGTCCGAACAGGGGGAGCAATCAGCCCCAGCATTTT
TRBJ1-3,TRBD1,.,TRBV27,CASSKDARDSPSGNTIYF,TGTGCCAGCAGTAAGGATGCAAGGGACAGTCCCTCTGGAAACACCATATATTTT
TRBJ2-3,.,.,TRBV19,CASSIVRALTDTQYF,TGTGCCAGTAGTATTGTCAGGGCCTTGACAGATACGCAGTATTTT
TRBJ2-2,.,.,TRBV29-1,CSVDRRVAGELFF,TGCAGCGTTGATCGCAGGGTGGCCGGGGAGCTGTTTTTT
TRBJ2-7,TRBD1,.,TRBV29-1,CSVKDQGDEQYF,TGCAGCGTGAAAGACCAGGGGGACGAGCAGTACTTC
TRBJ1-4,.,.,TRBV18,CASSPRVGTGRDEKLFF,TGTGCCAGCTCACCACGGGTGGGAACAGGGAGAGATGAAAAACTGTTTTTT
TRBJ1-1,TRBD1,.,TRBV7-6,CASRSVGGTGELRTEAFF,TGTGCCAGCAGGTCCGTGGGCGGGACAGGGGAGTTGAGGACTGAAGCTTTCTTT
TRBJ2-3,TRBD1,once,TRBV10-1,CASSSGQSDTQYF,TGCGCCAGCAGTTCGGGACAGTCAGATACGCAGTATTTT
TRBJ2-6,.,.,TRBV29-1,CSVALSGANVLTF,TGCAGCGTTGCTCTCTCTGGGGCCAACGTCCTGACTTTC
TRBJ2-2,TRBD2,.,TRBV2,CASGRARTQNTGELFF,TGTGCCAGCGGGAGGGCCCGAACCCAGAACACCGGGGAGCTGTTTTTT
TRBJ1-2,.,few,TRBV19,CASSISPQFNYGYTF,TGTGCCAGTAGTATTTCCCCCCAATTTAACTATGGCTACACCTTC
TRBJ2-5,TRBD1,.,TRBV18,CASSPFGQVETQYF,TGTGCCAGCTCACCATTCGGACAGGTAGAGACCCAGTACTTC
TRBJ1-4,.,.,TRBV5-5,CASSLEGAPNEKLFF,TGTGCCAGCAGCTTGGAAGGGGCACCTAATGAAAAACTGTTTTTT
TRBJ1-2,TRBD1,.,TRBV19,CASSPRDRGSYGYTF,TGTGCCAGTAGTCCCCGGGACAGGGGCTCCTATGGCTACACCTTC
TRBJ1-4,.,.,TRBV2,CASSPPTVTNEKLFF,TGTGCCAGCAGTCCGCCGACAGTAACTAATGAAAAACTGTTTTTT
TRBJ1-5,TRBD1,.,TRBV2,CASSATGGFQPQHF,TGTGCCAGCAGTGCTACAGGGGGCTTTCAGCCCCAGCATTTT
TRBJ2-7,TRBD1,.,TRBV18,CASSPWGQGGSYEQYF,TGTGCCAGCTCACCATGGGGACAGGGAGGGTCCTACGAGCAGTACTTC
TRBJ2-5,.,.,TRBV19,CASSTQDSFFETQYF,TGTGCCAGTAGTACACAGGACAGTTTCTTTGAGACCCAGTACTTC
TRBJ2-6,TRBD2,.,TRBV28,CASSGGGLGANVLTF,TGTGCCAGCAGCGGGGGGGGGCTGGGGGCCAACGTCCTGACTTTC
TRBJ2-1,.,once,TRBV11-2,CASSFAWQGYNEQFF,TGTGCCAGCAGCTTTGCTTGGCAGGGCTACAATGAGCAGTTCTTC
TRBJ1-4,.,once,TRBV3-1/TRBV3-2,CASSQMGGSNEKLFF,TGTGCCAGCAGCCAAATGGGGGGAAGTAATGAAAAACTGTTTTTT
TRBJ1-5,.,.,TRBV18,CASSPSPDGNQPQHF,TGTGCCAGCTCACCCTCCCCAGATGGCAATCAGCCCCAGCATTTT
TRBJ1-1,TRBD1,.,TRBV7-9,CASSSPRTGGNSRPPEAFF,TGTGCCAGCAGCTCGCCCCGGACAGGGGGGAACTCACGGCCCCCTGAAGCTTTCTTT
TRBJ2-7,TRBD1,.,TRBV9,CASSVGTGRSEQYF,TGTGCCAGCAGCGTCGGGACAGGGCGTTCCGAGCAGTACTTC
TRBJ2-3,TRBD2,.,TRBV6-4,CASSLAGGPGDTQYF,TGTGCCAGCAGTTTAGCGGGGGGGCCTGGAGATACGCAGTATTTT
TRBJ1-1,.,.,TRBV11-2,CASSTGLEAEAFF,TGTGCCAGCAGCACAGGGTTGGAAGCTGAAGCTTTCTTT
TRBJ2-1,.,.,TRBV19,CASTQIRGRGNEQFF,TGTGCCAGTACCCAAATACGAGGTAGGGGTAATGAGCAGTTCTTC
TRBJ2-3,TRBD2,.,TRBV4-1,CASSLAGFTDTQYF,TGCGCCAGCAGCCTAGCGGGGTTTACAGATACGCAGTATTTT
TRBJ2-7,TRBD1,.,TRBV7-8,CASSLGYRGDYEQYF,TGTGCCAGCAGCTTAGGTTACAGGGGGGACTACGAGCAGTACTTC
TRBJ1-2,.,once,TRBV7-9,CASSPMRVGSYGYTF,TGTGCCAGCAGCCCTATGAGGGTAGGTAGCTATGGCTACACCTTC
TRBJ1-1,.,once,TRBV7-2,CASSPYTNTEAFF,TGTGCCAGCAGCCCATACACGAACACTGAAGCTTTCTTT
TRBJ1-2,.,few,TRBV6-1,CASSERGRSYGYTF,TGTGCCAGCAGTGAAAGGGGCCGGAGCTATGGCTACACCTTC
TRBJ2-5,.,once,TRBV24-1,CATSDPQASEETQYF,TGTGCCACCAGTGATCCACAAGCCAGCGAAGAGACCCAGTACTTC
TRBJ2-5,TRBD2,.,TRBV10-1,CASSGTTSGGETQYF,TGCGCCAGCAGTGGGACGACTAGCGGGGGAGAGACCCAGTACTTC
TRBJ1-2,TRBD1,.,TRBV5-1,CASSLGHRGQGYTF,TGCGCCAGCAGCTTGGGACACAGGGGTCAAGGCTACACCTTC
TRBJ1-1,.,few,TRBV6-4,CASSAEQKAFF,TGTGCCAGCAGTGCCGAACAAAAAGCTTTCTTT
TRBJ1-2,.,once,TRBV3-1/TRBV3-2,CASSQHRRANYGYTF,TGTGCCAGCAGCCAACACAGGAGAGCTAACTATGGCTACACCTTC
TRBJ2-7,.,.,TRBV18,CASSPQGRGNYEQYF,TGTGCCAGCTCACCACAAGGCAGGGGTAACTACGAGCAGTACTTC